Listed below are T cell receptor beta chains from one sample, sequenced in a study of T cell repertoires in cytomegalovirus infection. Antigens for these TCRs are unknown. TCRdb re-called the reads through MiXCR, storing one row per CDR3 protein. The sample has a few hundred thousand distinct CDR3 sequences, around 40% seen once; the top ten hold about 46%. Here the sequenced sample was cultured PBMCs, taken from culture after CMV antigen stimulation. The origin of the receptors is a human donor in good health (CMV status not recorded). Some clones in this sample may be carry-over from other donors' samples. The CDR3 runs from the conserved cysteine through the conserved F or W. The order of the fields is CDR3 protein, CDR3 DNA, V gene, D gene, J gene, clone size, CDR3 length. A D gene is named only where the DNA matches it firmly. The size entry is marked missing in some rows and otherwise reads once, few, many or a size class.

cdr3_aa: CASARGVEQYF
cdr3_nt: TGTGCCAGCGCAAGGGGAGTCGAGCAGTACTTC
v_call: TRBV25-1
d_call: NA
j_call: TRBJ2-7
clone_size: NA
cdr3_length: 11

cdr3_aa: CASSWGGDQETQYF
cdr3_nt: TGTGCCAGCAGCTGGGGGGGGGACCAAGAGACCCAGTACTTC
v_call: TRBV11-3
d_call: TRBD2
j_call: TRBJ2-5
clone_size: few
cdr3_length: 14

cdr3_aa: CASSPTGRGGNQPQHF
cdr3_nt: TGTGCCAGCAGCCCTACAGGGAGAGGAGGCAATCAGCCCCAGCATTTT
v_call: TRBV7-9
d_call: NA
j_call: TRBJ1-5
clone_size: few
cdr3_length: 16

cdr3_aa: CASSLRGGGKNTEAFF
cdr3_nt: TGTGCCAGCAGCTTAAGAGGGGGAGGCAAGAACACTGAAGCTTTCTTT
v_call: TRBV7-4
d_call: NA
j_call: TRBJ1-1
clone_size: NA
cdr3_length: 16

cdr3_aa: CASSRGLAAPGAYNEQFF
cdr3_nt: TGTGCCAGCAGTAGGGGACTAGCAGCTCCCGGTGCCTACAATGAGCAGTTCTTC
v_call: TRBV27
d_call: TRBD2
j_call: TRBJ2-1
clone_size: NA
cdr3_length: 18

cdr3_aa: CASSEIGLNEKLFF
cdr3_nt: TGTGCCAGCAGTGAAATCGGGCTAAATGAAAAACTGTTTTTT
v_call: TRBV2
d_call: NA
j_call: TRBJ1-4
clone_size: NA
cdr3_length: 14

cdr3_aa: CASSSIDNDYQPQHF
cdr3_nt: TGTGCCAGCAGCTCCATCGACAACGATTATCAGCCCCAGCATTTT
v_call: TRBV7-4
d_call: NA
j_call: TRBJ1-5
clone_size: NA
cdr3_length: 15

cdr3_aa: CASSSDRGSGKLTQYF
cdr3_nt: TGTGCCAGCAGCTCCGACAGGGGATCTGGAAAGTTAACCCAGTACTTC
v_call: TRBV7-2
d_call: TRBD1
j_call: TRBJ2-5
clone_size: many
cdr3_length: 16

cdr3_aa: CATSEGSGLAGWRGETQYF
cdr3_nt: TGTGCCACCTCCGAAGGTTCCGGACTAGCGGGATGGAGGGGGGAGACCCAGTACTTC
v_call: TRBV10-3
d_call: TRBD2
j_call: TRBJ2-5
clone_size: few
cdr3_length: 19

cdr3_aa: CASRLQGVRTEAFF
cdr3_nt: TGTGCCAGCAGACTACAGGGGGTTCGGACTGAAGCTTTCTTT
v_call: TRBV12-3/TRBV12-4
d_call: TRBD1
j_call: TRBJ1-1
clone_size: NA
cdr3_length: 14

cdr3_aa: CASSPRVGGRGTDTQYF
cdr3_nt: TGTGCCAGCAGCCCCAGGGTGGGAGGGCGTGGGACAGATACGCAGTATTTT
v_call: TRBV7-2
d_call: TRBD2
j_call: TRBJ2-3
clone_size: NA
cdr3_length: 17

cdr3_aa: CASSEGGRGEYSNQPQHF
cdr3_nt: TGTGCCAGCAGTGAAGGGGGCAGGGGGGAATATAGCAATCAGCCCCAGCATTTT
v_call: TRBV6-1
d_call: TRBD1
j_call: TRBJ1-5
clone_size: few
cdr3_length: 18

cdr3_aa: CASSLLSGGPSEQYF
cdr3_nt: TGTGCCAGCAGCCTACTTAGCGGGGGCCCCTCCGAGCAGTACTTC
v_call: TRBV7-2
d_call: TRBD2
j_call: TRBJ2-7
clone_size: NA
cdr3_length: 15

cdr3_aa: CASTLGQGGIAGRKETQYF
cdr3_nt: TGTGCCAGCACCTTGGGACAGGGGGGTATTGCGGGACGAAAAGAGACCCAGTACTTC
v_call: TRBV12-3/TRBV12-4
d_call: TRBD1
j_call: TRBJ2-5
clone_size: NA
cdr3_length: 19

cdr3_aa: CASSSASGRPTGELFF
cdr3_nt: TGTGCCAGCAGCTCCGCTAGCGGGAGACCCACCGGGGAGCTGTTTTTT
v_call: TRBV5-4
d_call: TRBD2
j_call: TRBJ2-2
clone_size: once
cdr3_length: 16

cdr3_aa: CASSLPGRWETQYF
cdr3_nt: TGTGCCAGCAGCTTACCGGGGAGGTGGGAGACCCAGTACTTC
v_call: TRBV7-9
d_call: NA
j_call: TRBJ2-5
clone_size: NA
cdr3_length: 14

cdr3_aa: CASSPRLAVTGELFF
cdr3_nt: TGTGCCAGCAGCCCCCGACTAGCGGTCACCGGGGAGCTGTTTTTT
v_call: TRBV4-2
d_call: TRBD2
j_call: TRBJ2-2
clone_size: NA
cdr3_length: 15

cdr3_aa: CASSLEWDRGYNEQYF
cdr3_nt: TGTGCCAGCAGCTTGGAGTGGGACAGGGGGTATAACGAGCAGTACTTC
v_call: TRBV5-4
d_call: TRBD1
j_call: TRBJ2-7
clone_size: NA
cdr3_length: 16

cdr3_aa: CASSQAPELLSYEQYF
cdr3_nt: TGTGCCAGCAGCCAAGCACCTGAACTCCTCTCCTACGAGCAGTACTTC
v_call: TRBV11-2
d_call: NA
j_call: TRBJ2-7
clone_size: few
cdr3_length: 16

cdr3_aa: CASSQDSWGQQYEQYF
cdr3_nt: TGCGCCAGCAGCCAAGATAGTTGGGGACAACAATACGAGCAGTACTTC
v_call: TRBV4-1
d_call: NA
j_call: TRBJ2-7
clone_size: NA
cdr3_length: 16